This paragraph covers one T cell receptor (beta chain) sequence. Its antigen is unidentified. The CDR3 length is 15 residues. Trimming cost V 4 bases and J 3 bases; bases outside gene matches: 4. Germline V lookup: CDR1 SGDLS, CDR2 YYNGEE. This PCR relied on a set of 60 Vbeta primers and 13 Jbeta primers. Produced via immunoSEQ multiplex PCR; TCRdb's table is partial and in-frame only. This sample has approximately 140,000 clones; more than 75% occur once, and the top ten carry under 4.5%. These data belong to a study of cytomegalovirus exposure and HLA in healthy donors. Study findings and constraints: Reportedly, diagnosis of cytomegalovirus status by the classifier showed high specificity and sensitivity. It was reported that TCR beta sequences correctly inferred the HLA-A and HLA-B alleles for most subjects. There were 150 to 200 TCR beta chains listed as cytomegalovirus-associated.

The source of this sequence is a man aged 18 to 30 in good health and CMV-seronegative. The rearrangement joins TRBV9 to TRBJ2-3, with 11 nucleotides matching TRBD2. Input material: PBMCs. Here the CDR3 reads CASSLIAGGTDTQYF. The CDR3 nucleotides are TGTGCCAGCAGCCTAATAGCGGGGGGGACAGATACGCAGTATTTT.